The 28 T cell receptor beta chains below come from one sample, sequenced in a study of blood T cell repertoires in COVID-19. Repertoires were generated with immunoSEQ multiplex PCR, while TCRdb's copy carries only in-frame clones and drops some. The sample has about 260,000 clones, about 87% seen once; the top ten hold over 5%. The sample taken for sequencing was peripheral blood. The receptor set was obtained from a woman in her sixties or seventies with COVID-19, enrolled during active disease.

The chain recombines TRBV19 with TRBJ2-7; the D is unclear. Looked up from germline, CDR1 is LNHDA and CDR2 is SQIVND (reference sequence). This CDR3 region has 15 residues. Between the trimmed V and J ends, which lost 1 base and 5 bases, there was a span of 15 bases. This CDR3 is CASSIVQQSAHEQYF. As DNA, the CDR3 is TGTGCCAGTAGTATAGTTCAACAATCCGCCCACGAGCAGTACTTC.

The CDR3 protein is CASSDQGGFTGELFF. The CDR3 region has the DNA TGTGCCAGCAGTGATCAAGGCGGGTTCACCGGGGAGCTGTTTTTT. The chain carries TRBV2 and TRBJ2-2, with D possibly matching TRBD2 (5 bases). Germline V gene data show CDR1 as SNHLY and CDR2 as FYNNEI. V was clipped by 3 bases and J by 4 bases, with 12 bases between them. This CDR3 region has 15 residues.

The chain couples TRBV10-3 to TRBJ2-2, with D possibly matching TRBD1 (5 bases). CDR3 length: 14 amino acids. From germline, CDR1 is ENHRY and CDR2 SYGVKD. V was cut by 2 bases and J by 4 bases, with 8 bases left in between. CDR3 bases: TGTGCCATCAGTGAGGGACAAGCCACCGGGGAGCTGTTTTTT. Translation: CAISEGQATGELFF.

This chain uses TRBV30 with TRBJ1-4, with D uncertain. There are 12 residues in the CDR3. V was clipped by 4 bases and J by 5 bases, with 8 bases between them. Germline V CDR1 and CDR2: GTSNPN, SVGIG (reference sequence). The CDR3 loop is CAWKRSNEKLFF. The CDR3 nucleotides are TGTGCCTGGAAACGGTCCAATGAAAAACTGTTTTTT.

This clone was counted a single time. The chain recombines TRBV10-1 with TRBJ1-2, with D perhaps matching TRBD1 (5 bases). The germline gives CDR1 WNHNN, CDR2 SYGVQD (reference sequence). The CDR3 has 15 amino acids. The V end was cut by 7 bases, the J end by 4 bases, with 19 bases between. The CDR3 DNA is TGCGCCAGCAATGACAGACTGGTAACCCTCTATGGCTACACCTTC. It codes for CASNDRLVTLYGYTF.

This rearrangement joins TRBV10-3 to TRBJ1-2; possibly TRBD1 for D (5 bases). Trimming removed 6 bases from V and 4 bases from J, with 15 bases in between. The CDR3 loop spans 14 amino acids. Germline V gene sequence: CDR1 ENHRY, CDR2 SYGVKD. The CDR3 reads CAISRNSDSYGYTF. CDR3 bases: TGTGCCATCAGCCGAAACTCCGACAGCTATGGCTACACCTTC.

This rearrangement joins TRBV28 to TRBJ1-4; no firm D call. The V end lost 2 bases, the J end lost 7 bases, and 11 bases lay between the germline ends. Germline CDR1 is MDHEN and CDR2 is SYDVKM. The CDR3 runs 14 residues. Written as DNA, the CDR3 is TGTGCCAGCAGTTTAAGGTACTCTAGTGAAAAACTGTTTTTT. It specifies CASSLRYSSEKLFF. The full variable domain, in which reference TRBV28 and TRBJ1-4 provide the parts outside the CDR3, is DVKVTQSSRYLVKRTGEKVFLECVQDMDHENMFWYRQDPGLGLRLIYFSYDVKMKEKGDIPEGYSVSREKKERFSLILESASTNQTSMYLCASSLRYSSEKLFFGSGTQLSVL.

This chain joins TRBV30 and TRBJ1-5; 10 nucleotides match TRBD1. This CDR3 spans 13 amino acids. CDR1 GTSNPN and CDR2 SVGIG come from the germline V gene (reference sequence). J gave up 6 bases and V 6 bases, and 5 bases lay outside the gene matches. The CDR3 loop reads CACRQGAGQPQHF. In nucleotides, the CDR3 is TGTGCCTGTAGACAGGGGGCTGGTCAGCCCCAGCATTTT.

The chain recombines TRBV11-3 with TRBJ2-3, with a tentative D call TRBD2 (6 bases). CDR1 is SGHNT and CDR2 is YENEEA in the germline V gene. The V gene lost 2 bases and the J gene lost 4 bases, with 13 bases spanning the gap. The CDR3 is 15 residues long. The chain's CDR3 is CASSLRAGRADTQYF. The CDR3, as DNA: TGTGCCAGCAGCTTACGGGCGGGAAGGGCAGATACGCAGTATTTT.

The chain is built from TRBV13 and TRBJ2-6; D ambiguous. Germline V gene sequence: CDR1 PRHDT, CDR2 FYEKMQ (reference sequence). V dropped 5 bases and J dropped 0 bases, with 11 bases sitting between them. This CDR3 region has 16 residues. The CDR3 region is CASSTRLGSGANVLTF. CDR3 DNA: TGTGCCAGCAGCACCCGACTGGGCTCTGGGGCCAACGTCCTGACTTTC.

This clone appeared a single time. The chain couples TRBV7-6 to TRBJ2-5, with 9 bases identical to TRBD2. The trim removed 1 base at V and 7 bases at J, leaving 13 bases unmatched. CDR3 length equals 17 residues. Germline V CDR1 and CDR2: SGHVS, FNYEAQ. CDR3 in DNA: TGTGCCAGCAGCTTAGGGAATAGCGGGAGAGCCCCGGGGACCCAGTACTTC. Amino acid sequence: CASSLGNSGRAPGTQYF. The full variable domain, in which reference TRBV7-6 and TRBJ2-5 provide the parts outside the CDR3, is GAGVSQSPRYKVTKRGQDVALRCDPISGHVSLYWYRQALGQGPEFLTYFNYEAQQDKSGLPNDRFSAERPEGSISTLTIQRTEQRDSAMYRCASSLGNSGRAPGTQYFGPGTRLLVL.

The V call is TRBV7-2, the J call TRBJ1-2; maybe TRBD1 (5 bases). V shed 0 bases and J shed 4 bases, with 9 bases lying between them. Per the germline V gene, CDR1 is SGHTA and CDR2 is FQGNSA. The CDR3 runs to 14 residues. Here the CDR3 DNA reads TGTGCCAGCAGCTTAGCGGGGGGTTCCTATGGCTACACCTTC. Its translation: CASSLAGGSYGYTF. Drawing the rest from reference TRBV7-2 and TRBJ1-2, the complete variable domain is GAGVSQSPSNKVTEKGKDVELRCDPISGHTALYWYRQSLGQGLEFLIYFQGNSAPDKSGLPSDRFSAERTGGSVSTLTIQRTQQEDSAVYLCASSLAGGSYGYTFGSGTRLTVV.

The genes are TRBV27 and TRBJ1-4; 10 bases fit TRBD1. Germline CDR1 and CDR2: MNHEY and SMNVEV (reference sequence). The V and J ends lost 6 bases and 7 bases, in that order; junction bases with no gene match: 8. The CDR3 has 15 amino acids. CDR3: CASRPNRDRGEKLFF. The CDR3 DNA follows: TGTGCCAGCAGACCAAACCGGGACAGGGGTGAAAAACTGTTTTTT.

This sequence joins TRBV27 and TRBJ1-4, with TRBD1 matching over 9 bases. After removal of 5 bases from V and 3 bases from J, the junction contained 4 bases not matched to a gene. The germline V gene encodes CDR1 MNHEY and CDR2 SMNVEV (reference sequence). The CDR3 length is 15 residues. Here the CDR3 reads CASSQGTGPNEKLFF. The DNA of the CDR3 is TGTGCCAGCAGTCAGGGGACAGGGCCTAATGAAAAACTGTTTTTT. The complete variable domain, with remaining parts taken from reference TRBV27 and TRBJ1-4, reads EAQVTQNPRYLITVTGKKLTVTCSQNMNHEYMSWYRQDPGLGLRQIYYSMNVEVTDKGDVPEGYKVSRKEKRNFPLILESPSPNQTSLYFCASSQGTGPNEKLFFGSGTQLSVL.

The chain combines TRBV28 with TRBJ1-4; possibly TRBD1 for D (5 bases). From germline, CDR1 is MDHEN and CDR2 SYDVKM. V was pared by 5 bases and J by 0 bases, with 10 bases between. The CDR3 sequence is 15 residues long. The CDR3 nucleotides read TGTGCCAGCAGTGTCACAGGATCAACTAATGAAAAACTGTTTTTT. This gives the protein CASSVTGSTNEKLFF.

This clone was observed a single time. The chain carries TRBV11-3 and TRBJ2-3; no firm D call. The CDR3 loop spans 15 amino acids. Germline CDR1 and CDR2: SGHNT and YENEEA. The V and J ends lost 0 bases and 4 bases respectively, with 11 bases between them. CDR3 sequence (DNA): TGTGCCAGCAGCTTAGATGGAACGGGTTCAGATACGCAGTATTTT. Its translation is CASSLDGTGSDTQYF.

The rearrangement links TRBV6-2 or TRBV6-3 to TRBJ2-4; 14 bases align to TRBD2. The CDR3 runs to 18 residues. Per germline, CDR1 MNHEY and CDR2 SVGEGT. After removal of 6 bases from V and 3 bases from J, the junction contained 10 bases not matched to a gene. In DNA, the CDR3 is TGTGCCAGCAGCCCCGGGACTAGCGGGAGTTTTGGCAAAAACATTCAGTACTTC. This gives the protein CASSPGTSGSFGKNIQYF.

This clone was seen a few times. The chain uses TRBV19 and TRBJ1-3; 9 bases are a match to TRBD1. This CDR3 region has 16 residues. Germline V gene sequence: CDR1 LNHDA, CDR2 SQIVND (reference sequence). V dropped 6 bases and J dropped 2; count of bases not matched to a gene: 8. CDR3 nucleotide sequence: TGTGCCAGTAGGACAATCGGGACAGGGACTGGAAACACCATATATTTT. Its protein product is CASRTIGTGTGNTIYF.

V usage is TRBV2 and J usage is TRBJ1-2, with D possibly being TRBD1 (5 bases). Germline V lookup: CDR1 SNHLY, CDR2 FYNNEI. Trimming cost V 10 bases and J 1 base, with 13 bases left between them. This CDR3 contains 13 residues. The CDR3, as DNA: TGTGCCATCCCGACAGCGAATAACTATGGCTACACCTTC. This gives the protein CAIPTANNYGYTF.

This chain joins TRBV19 and TRBJ1-1, with unresolved D. Germline loops: CDR1 LNHDA, CDR2 SQIVND (reference sequence). This CDR3 comprises 14 residues. Trimming pared 5 bases from V and 1 base from J, leaving 11 bases between. CDR3 in amino acids: CASSVSTPNTEAFF. The CDR3 DNA reads as TGTGCCAGTAGTGTTTCGACACCGAACACTGAAGCTTTCTTT.

This sequence joins TRBV6-6 and TRBJ2-1; 7 bases are shared with TRBD2. V was clipped by 1 base and J by 4 bases; unmatched bases: 7. There are 16 residues in the CDR3. Germline V gives CDR1 MNHNY, CDR2 SVGAGI (reference sequence). For the CDR3, the DNA is TGTGCCAGCAGTTACTACGGCGGGAGCGGGTACAATGAGCAGTTCTTC. This gives the protein CASSYYGGSGYNEQFF.

This chain connects TRBV28 to TRBJ2-1; 7 bases map to TRBD1. CDR1 MDHEN and CDR2 SYDVKM come from the germline V gene. With V trimmed by 8 bases and J by 4 bases, 5 bases remained unmatched. The CDR3 consists of 13 residues. For the CDR3, the DNA is TGTGCCAGCGGACAGGTTTTTTACAATGAGCAGTTCTTC. This translates into CASGQVFYNEQFF.

The rearrangement uses TRBV7-3 and TRBJ1-1; 8 bases are shared with TRBD1. V shed 4 bases, J shed 1 base, and the junction held 2 bases outside the gene matches. Germline-derived CDR1 and CDR2 are SGHTA and FQGTGA. CDR3 length equals 14 residues. CDR3 DNA: TGTGCCAGCAGCTCACAGGGGGGGAACACTGAAGCTTTCTTT. Translation: CASSSQGGNTEAFF.

A word on this clone: Because the CDR3's place on the DNA is in doubt, the DNA is left out and the CDR3 is given as listed by TCRdb. This chain connects TRBV6-5 to TRBJ1-1; TRBD1 is the table's D call, not checked against the DNA. The CDR3 is 12 residues long, counting both termini. In germline, CDR1 is MNHEY, CDR2 SVGAGI. CDR3 in amino acids: CASTRFGQGTFF.

This chain connects TRBV28 to TRBJ2-7; no clear D. There are 16 residues in the CDR3. Trimming removed 0 bases from V and 2 bases from J, with 14 bases in between. Germline CDR1 reads MDHEN; CDR2 reads SYDVKM. CDR3 coding DNA: TGTGCCAGCAGTTTATGGGGCCGTGGCAGACCCTACGAGCAGTACTTC. Encoded protein: CASSLWGRGRPYEQYF. Full variable domain (missing parts from reference TRBV28 and TRBJ2-7): DVKVTQSSRYLVKRTGEKVFLECVQDMDHENMFWYRQDPGLGLRLIYFSYDVKMKEKGDIPEGYSVSREKKERFSLILESASTNQTSMYLCASSLWGRGRPYEQYFGPGTRLTVT.

The V call is TRBV5-1, the J call TRBJ1-2, with no clear D. Germline V gives CDR1 SGHRS, CDR2 YFSETQ. The V gene lost 0 bases and the J gene lost 2 bases, with 8 bases spanning the gap. The CDR3 is 14 amino acids. The CDR3 spells CASSLEAENYGYTF. DNA of the CDR3: TGCGCCAGCAGCTTGGAAGCCGAGAACTATGGCTACACCTTC.

The rearrangement links TRBV6-2 or TRBV6-3 to TRBJ2-2; a possible D gene is TRBD1 (5 bases). Germline loops: CDR1 MNHEY, CDR2 SVGEGT. The CDR3 covers 14 residues. V was pared by 3 bases and J by 8 bases, with 13 bases between. CDR3 bases: TGTGCCAGCAGTTATTGGGGCCTAAGGGGGGAGCTGTTTTTT. Translated, it gives CASSYWGLRGELFF.

V and J are TRBV10-3 and TRBJ2-2; TRBD1 aligns across 8 bases. Germline CDR1 and CDR2: ENHRY and SYGVKD. The CDR3 length is 20 residues. Trimming removed 0 bases from V and 5 bases from J; junction bases left unmatched: 17. Here the CDR3 DNA reads TGTGCCATCAGTGAGTCGACGGACAGGGCGGTTGAAATCCGGACCGGGGAGCTGTTTTTT. This encodes CAISESTDRAVEIRTGELFF.